The 25 T cell receptor beta chains below come from one sample, sequenced in a study of T cell responses to AZD1222 COVID-19 vaccine. Profiled with immunoSEQ multiplex PCR; TCRdb holds only in-frame clones, not every one. This repertoire shows tens of thousands of clones, approximately 85% found once; its top ten account for roughly 3.6%. Here the sequenced sample was peripheral blood, taken 28 days after the second AZD1222 dose. The receptor set was obtained from an adult who received the AZD1222 COVID-19 vaccine.

This clone is a singleton in its sample. The chain combines TRBV18 with TRBJ1-1, with no clear D. V gave up 2 bases and J gave up 3 bases, with 16 bases separating them. Germline V gives CDR1 KGHSH, CDR2 LQKENI. The CDR3 totals 16 residues. The CDR3 nucleotides read TGTGCCAGCTCACCAGGAGCCTTCTCCCCCGACACTGAAGCTTTCTTT. Protein: CASSPGAFSPDTEAFF.

This clone occurred once. This sequence joins TRBV7-9 and TRBJ2-7; TRBD2 aligns across 9 bases. Germline lookup yields CDR1 SEHNR and CDR2 FQNEAQ (reference sequence). V was pared by 1 base and J by 6 bases, with 7 bases of the junction left unmatched. CDR3 length equals 15 residues. The CDR3 DNA reads as TGTGCCAGCAGCTTAGTGTTAGCGGGAGCCTCCGAGCAGTACTTC. This encodes CASSLVLAGASEQYF. Complete variable domain (other parts from reference TRBV7-9 and TRBJ2-7): DTGVSQNPRHKITKRGQNVTFRCDPISEHNRLYWYRQTLGQGPEFLTYFQNEAQLEKSRLLSDRFSAERPKGSFSTLEIQRTEQGDSAMYLCASSLVLAGASEQYFGPGTRLTVT.

In the case of this clone: One junction end does not reproduce the germline sequence, and a read error may be involved. The chain couples TRBV7-9 to TRBJ2-1; 7 nucleotides match TRBD2. The CDR3 spans 17 residues. Germline CDR1 SEHNR, CDR2 FQNEAQ (reference sequence). CDR3 in DNA: TGTGCCAGCAGCATAGCTAGAAGTACTAGCGATAACAATGAGCAGTTCTTC. Translation: CASSIARSTSDNNEQFF.

J is TRBJ1-3 and V is TRBV7-2; D remains ambiguous. CDR1 and CDR2 (germline): SGHTA, FQGNSA. Trimming cost V 3 bases and J 5 bases, with 8 bases left between them. The CDR3 is 13 residues long. The CDR3 spells CASSFEARNTIYF. The CDR3 bases are TGTGCCAGCAGCTTCGAGGCTAGAAACACCATATATTTT.

The V and J genes are TRBV19 and TRBJ2-3; 13 bases agree with TRBD2. V trimming: 8 bases; J trimming: 5 bases; junction bases outside the gene matches: 4. CDR1 and CDR2 (germline): LNHDA, SQIVND (reference sequence). This CDR3 region has 14 residues. CDR3 in amino acids: CASEGLAGIDTQYF. The CDR3 coding sequence is TGTGCCAGTGAGGGACTAGCGGGAATAGATACGCAGTATTTT.

The V call is TRBV11-3, the J call TRBJ1-1, with 7 bases fitting TRBD1. Germline trimming cut 5 bases from V and 4 bases from J; bases unmatched to any gene: 10. CDR3 length: 15 amino acids. The germline CDR1 and CDR2 sequences are SGHNT and YENEEA. This chain's CDR3 is CASSHPGGGSTEAFF. CDR3 DNA sequence: TGTGCCAGCAGCCACCCAGGGGGTGGTAGCACTGAAGCTTTCTTT.

This clone came up once. The V gene is TRBV5-4, the J gene TRBJ1-2; TRBD1 might be the D (6 bases). Trimming stripped 4 bases from V and 5 bases from J, with 15 bases between. Per germline, CDR1 SGHNT and CDR2 YYREEE (reference sequence). CDR3 size: 14 residues. The CDR3 region has the DNA TGTGCCAGCAGCGAGCCGACAGGACCTTATGGCTACACCTTC. It yields the protein CASSEPTGPYGYTF.

The J gene is TRBJ1-5, the V gene TRBV5-6; D call uncertain. Trimming removed 0 bases at V and 0 bases at J, with 7 bases between. Germline CDR1 reads SGHDT; CDR2 reads YYEEEE. This CDR3 comprises 15 residues. CDR3 residues: CASSLGGYSNQPQHF. The CDR3 nucleotides read TGTGCCAGCAGCTTGGGGGGTTATAGCAATCAGCCCCAGCATTTT. The full variable domain, with the rest looked up from reference TRBV5-6 and TRBJ1-5, is DAGVTQSPTHLIKTRGQQVTLRCSPKSGHDTVSWYQQALGQGPQFIFQYYEEEERQRGNFPDRFSGHQFPNYSSELNVNALLLGDSALYLCASSLGGYSNQPQHFGDGTRLSIL.

The chain links TRBV19 to TRBJ2-5; D gene unclear. From germline, CDR1 is LNHDA and CDR2 SQIVND (reference sequence). The CDR3 is 12 amino acids. V was shortened by 10 bases and J by 1 base, with 10 bases between the two germline ends. The CDR3 nucleotides are TGTGCCACTTCCAACCGCCAAGAGACCCAGTACTTC. It is translated as CATSNRQETQYF.

This clone was counted once. The chain joins TRBV18 to TRBJ2-5, with TRBD2 as a possible D gene (5 bases). Germline V gives CDR1 KGHSH, CDR2 LQKENI. The V and J ends lost 2 bases and 1 base respectively, with 11 bases between them. The CDR3 extends over 15 amino acids. The CDR3 sequence is CASSPMNGVQETQYF. CDR3 nucleotides: TGTGCCAGCTCACCAATGAACGGGGTCCAAGAGACCCAGTACTTC.

In this sample, this clone turned up once. V and J are TRBV7-2 and TRBJ2-1; tentative D call: TRBD2 (7 bases). The CDR3 extends over 15 amino acids. From germline, CDR1 is SGHTA and CDR2 FQGNSA. Trimming removed 5 bases at V and 7 bases at J, with 18 bases between. As DNA, the CDR3 is TGTGCCAGCAGCGTCAGGGGATTTAGCGGGAATGAGCAGTTCTTC. This encodes CASSVRGFSGNEQFF.

This chain connects TRBV2 to TRBJ1-5; no definite D call. Deletions cut 4 bases from V and 7 bases from J, with 8 bases between. Germline CDR1 is SNHLY and CDR2 is FYNNEI. There are 12 residues in the CDR3. CDR3 loop: CASSGEKQPQHF. Here the CDR3 DNA reads TGTGCCAGCAGTGGAGAGAAGCAGCCCCAGCATTTT.

The chain uses TRBV7-9 and TRBJ2-5; D is possibly TRBD1 or TRBD2 (5 bases each). Trimming stripped 8 bases from V and 5 bases from J, with 18 bases between. In germline, CDR1 is SEHNR, CDR2 FQNEAQ (reference sequence). This CDR3 contains 14 residues. CDR3 amino acids: CASRGDRGEETQYF. The CDR3 bases are TGTGCCAGCCGGGGCGATCGGGGTGAGGAGACCCAGTACTTC. The complete variable domain, with remaining parts taken from reference TRBV7-9 and TRBJ2-5, reads DTGVSQNPRHKITKRGQNVTFRCDPISEHNRLYWYRQTLGQGPEFLTYFQNEAQLEKSRLLSDRFSAERPKGSFSTLEIQRTEQGDSAMYLCASRGDRGEETQYFGPGTRLLVL.

V and J are TRBV10-3 and TRBJ1-1; D remains ambiguous. This CDR3 comprises 12 residues. Germline-derived CDR1 and CDR2 are ENHRY and SYGVKD. Trimming took 4 bases from V and 1 from J, leaving 4 bases between them. CDR3 sequence: CAISASNTEAFF. The CDR3 nucleotides read TGTGCCATCAGTGCCTCGAACACTGAAGCTTTCTTT.

V is TRBV2 and J is TRBJ1-5, with D tentatively TRBD1 (5 bases). The V end was cut by 1 base, the J end by 2 bases, with 9 bases between. The CDR3 consists of 15 residues. Germline CDR1 reads SNHLY; CDR2 reads FYNNEI. Here the CDR3 reads CASSEEEGGNQPQHF. The CDR3 DNA follows: TGTGCCAGCAGTGAAGAGGAAGGGGGCAATCAGCCCCAGCATTTT.

This clone appeared once. V is TRBV5-1 and J is TRBJ1-5, with 7 positions matching TRBD1. The trim removed 1 base at V and 6 bases at J, leaving 4 bases unmatched. Germline V gene sequence: CDR1 SGHRS, CDR2 YFSETQ. The CDR3 is made up of 14 amino acids. In DNA form, the CDR3 reads TGCGCCAGCAGCTTGACAGGGGATATTCAGCCCCAGCATTTT. Translation: CASSLTGDIQPQHF.

The V gene is TRBV24-1, the J gene TRBJ1-5, with TRBD1 as a possible D gene (6 bases). V lost 2 bases, J lost 4 bases, and 8 bases lay in between. CDR1 is KGHDR, CDR2 SFDVKD, per germline. There are 14 residues in the CDR3. In nucleotides, the CDR3 is TGTGCCACCAGTGATTGGGGGGCAAATCAGCCCCAGCATTTT. Translation gives CATSDWGANQPQHF.

This chain joins TRBV5-6 and TRBJ1-1; D remains ambiguous. CDR1 and CDR2 from the germline V gene are SGHDT and YYEEEE. V lost 4 bases to trimming and J lost 5 bases, with 6 bases between them. The CDR3 has 11 residues. The CDR3 loop is CASSRQTEAFF. The CDR3 nucleotides are TGTGCCAGCAGCCGCCAAACTGAAGCTTTCTTT. The full variable domain, with the rest looked up from reference TRBV5-6 and TRBJ1-1, is DAGVTQSPTHLIKTRGQQVTLRCSPKSGHDTVSWYQQALGQGPQFIFQYYEEEERQRGNFPDRFSGHQFPNYSSELNVNALLLGDSALYLCASSRQTEAFFGQGTRLTVV.

Only a few counts were recorded for this clone. The rearrangement uses TRBV5-6 and TRBJ2-3; no clear D gene. CDR3 length: 12 amino acids. The germline V gene has CDR1 SGHDT and CDR2 YYEEEE. Deletions cut 5 bases from V and 1 base from J, with 5 bases between. The chain's CDR3 is CASSKGTDTQYF. In DNA form, the CDR3 reads TGTGCCAGCAGTAAGGGCACAGATACGCAGTATTTT.

The chain is built from TRBV7-8 and TRBJ1-5; 10 bases map to TRBD1. Germline V CDR1 and CDR2: SGHVS, FQNEAQ. This CDR3 is 16 amino acids long. J lost 4 bases, V lost 3 bases, and 6 bases had no gene match. This CDR3 reads CASSFDRGRGNQPQHF. CDR3 DNA: TGTGCCAGCAGCTTTGACAGGGGGCGGGGAAATCAGCCCCAGCATTTT.

The chain combines TRBV19 with TRBJ1-4, with 8 bases identical to TRBD1. The CDR3 sequence is 15 residues long. From germline, CDR1 is LNHDA and CDR2 SQIVND (reference sequence). V dropped 6 bases and J dropped 8; count of bases not matched to a gene: 11. The CDR3 loop is CASRGTGGRREKLFF. The CDR3 DNA is TGTGCCAGTAGAGGCACAGGGGGGCGCAGAGAAAAACTGTTTTTT.

The rearrangement joins TRBV30 to TRBJ2-2, with 11 bases that match TRBD1. The CDR3 is 16 residues long. V shed 0 bases, J shed 6 bases, and the junction held 6 bases outside the gene matches. The germline gives CDR1 GTSNPN, CDR2 SVGIG (reference sequence). CDR3 amino acids: CAWSVGGTGGSGELFF. In nucleotides, the CDR3 is TGTGCCTGGAGTGTTGGTGGGACAGGGGGATCCGGGGAGCTGTTTTTT.

The CDR3 nucleotides read TGTGCCAGCAGCCAAGAAAGTATCTCCTACGAGCAGTACTTC. Translated, it gives CASSQESISYEQYF. The chain combines TRBV3-1 (or the pseudogene TRBV3-2) with TRBJ2-7; D ambiguous. Trimming removed 0 bases at V and 0 bases at J, with 6 bases between. Germline lookup yields CDR1 LGHDT and CDR2 YNNKEL (reference sequence). This CDR3 has 14 residues.

This chain uses TRBV2 with TRBJ1-1, with 9 positions matching TRBD1. This CDR3 spans 12 amino acids. V dropped 6 bases and J dropped 10; count of bases not matched to a gene: 6. Germline-derived CDR1 and CDR2 are SNHLY and FYNNEI. The CDR3 loop reads CASRPDRGGAFF. The CDR3 DNA sequence: TGTGCCAGCAGACCTGACAGGGGGGGAGCTTTCTTT.

This clone was picked up a small number of times. This chain uses TRBV19 with TRBJ1-3; D is undetermined. Germline V gene data show CDR1 as LNHDA and CDR2 as SQIVND (reference sequence). Trimming took 3 bases from V and 0 from J, leaving 9 bases between them. This CDR3 comprises 15 residues. The DNA for the CDR3 is TGTGCCAGTAGTATCCGTCACGGCTCTGGAAACACCATATATTTT. It is translated as CASSIRHGSGNTIYF.